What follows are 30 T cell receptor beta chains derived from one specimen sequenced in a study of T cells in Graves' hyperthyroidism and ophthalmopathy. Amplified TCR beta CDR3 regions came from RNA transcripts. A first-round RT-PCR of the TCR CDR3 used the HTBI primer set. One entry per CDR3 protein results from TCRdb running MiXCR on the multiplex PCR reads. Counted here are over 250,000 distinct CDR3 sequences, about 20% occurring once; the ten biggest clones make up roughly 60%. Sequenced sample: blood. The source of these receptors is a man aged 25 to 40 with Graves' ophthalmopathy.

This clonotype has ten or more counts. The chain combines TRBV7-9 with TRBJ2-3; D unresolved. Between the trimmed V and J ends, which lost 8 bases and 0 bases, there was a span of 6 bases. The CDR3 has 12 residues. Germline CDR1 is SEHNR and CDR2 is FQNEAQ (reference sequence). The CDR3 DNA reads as TGTGCCAGCGGAGAGAGCACAGATACGCAGTATTTT. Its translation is CASGESTDTQYF.

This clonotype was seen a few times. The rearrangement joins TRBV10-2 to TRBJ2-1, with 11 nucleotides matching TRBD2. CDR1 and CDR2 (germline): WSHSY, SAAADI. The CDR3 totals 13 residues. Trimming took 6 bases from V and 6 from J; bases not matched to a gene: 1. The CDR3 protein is CASRLAGVNEQFF. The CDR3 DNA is TGCGCCAGCAGACTAGCGGGAGTCAATGAGCAGTTCTTC.

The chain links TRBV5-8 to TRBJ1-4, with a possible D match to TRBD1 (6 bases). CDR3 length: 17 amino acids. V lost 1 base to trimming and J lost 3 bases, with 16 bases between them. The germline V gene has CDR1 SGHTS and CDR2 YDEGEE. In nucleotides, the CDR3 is TGTGCCAGCAGCTTGTTCGCAGGGGAGCTAGCTAATGAAAAACTGTTTTTT. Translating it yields CASSLFAGELANEKLFF.

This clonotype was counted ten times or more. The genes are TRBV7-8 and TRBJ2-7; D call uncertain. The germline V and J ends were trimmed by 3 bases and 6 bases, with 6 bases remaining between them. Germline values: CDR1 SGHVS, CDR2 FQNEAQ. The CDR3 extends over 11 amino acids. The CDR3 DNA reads TGTGCCAGCAGCTTCGACATCGAGCAGTACTTC. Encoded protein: CASSFDIEQYF.

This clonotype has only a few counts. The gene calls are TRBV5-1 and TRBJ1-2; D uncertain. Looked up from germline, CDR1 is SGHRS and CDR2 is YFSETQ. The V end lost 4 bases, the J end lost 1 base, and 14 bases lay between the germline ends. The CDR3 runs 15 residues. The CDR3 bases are TGCGCCAGCAGCCAAGGGTACCCGGATAACTATGGCTACACCTTC. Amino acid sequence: CASSQGYPDNYGYTF. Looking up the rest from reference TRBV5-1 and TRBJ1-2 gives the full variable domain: KAGVTQTPRYLIKTRGQQVTLSCSPISGHRSVSWYQQTPGQGLQFLFEYFSETQRNKGNFPGRFSGRQFSNSRSEMNVSTLELGDSALYLCASSQGYPDNYGYTFGSGTRLTVV.

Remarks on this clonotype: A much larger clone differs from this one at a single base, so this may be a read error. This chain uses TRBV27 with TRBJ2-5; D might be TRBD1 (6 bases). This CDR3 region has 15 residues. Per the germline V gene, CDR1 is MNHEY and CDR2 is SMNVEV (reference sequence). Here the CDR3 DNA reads TGTGCCTGCAGGCCAGGGGTGGCGGTGAGAGAGACCCAGTACTTC. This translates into CACRPGVAVRETQYF.

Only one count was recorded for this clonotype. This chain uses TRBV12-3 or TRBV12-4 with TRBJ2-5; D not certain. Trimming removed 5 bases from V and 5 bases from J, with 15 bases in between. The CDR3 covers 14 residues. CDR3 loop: CASSLRAQAETQYF. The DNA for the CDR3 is TGTGCCAGCAGTCTCCGGGCCCAAGCGGAGACCCAGTACTTC.

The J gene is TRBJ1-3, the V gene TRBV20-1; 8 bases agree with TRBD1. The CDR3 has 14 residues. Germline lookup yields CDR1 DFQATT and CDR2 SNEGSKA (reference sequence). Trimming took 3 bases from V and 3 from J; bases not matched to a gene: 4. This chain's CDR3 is CSARAGGNGNTIYF. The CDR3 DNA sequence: TGCAGTGCTAGGGCAGGGGGCAATGGAAACACCATATATTTT.

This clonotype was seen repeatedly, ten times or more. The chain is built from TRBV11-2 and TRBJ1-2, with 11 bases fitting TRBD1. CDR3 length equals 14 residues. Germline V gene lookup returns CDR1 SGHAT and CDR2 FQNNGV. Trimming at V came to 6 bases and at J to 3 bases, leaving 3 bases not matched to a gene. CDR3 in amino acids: CASSRTGGDYGYTF. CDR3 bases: TGTGCCAGCAGTCGGACAGGGGGCGACTATGGCTACACCTTC.

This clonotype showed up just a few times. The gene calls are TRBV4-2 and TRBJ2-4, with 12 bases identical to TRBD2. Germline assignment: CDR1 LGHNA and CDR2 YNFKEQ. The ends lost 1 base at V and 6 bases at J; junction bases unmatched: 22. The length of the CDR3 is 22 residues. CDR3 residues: CASSQVGLAGGRPNLQVNIQYF. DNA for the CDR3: TGTGCCAGCAGCCAAGTCGGGCTAGCGGGAGGGCGTCCCAACCTCCAAGTAAACATTCAGTACTTC.

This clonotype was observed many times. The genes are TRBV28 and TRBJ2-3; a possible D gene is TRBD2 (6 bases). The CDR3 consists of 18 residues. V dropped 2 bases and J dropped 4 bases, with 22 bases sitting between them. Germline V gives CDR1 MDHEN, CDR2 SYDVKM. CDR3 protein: CASSLRDSPSPSADTQYF. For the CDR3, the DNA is TGTGCCAGCAGTTTAAGGGATTCGCCAAGCCCTAGCGCAGATACGCAGTATTTT.

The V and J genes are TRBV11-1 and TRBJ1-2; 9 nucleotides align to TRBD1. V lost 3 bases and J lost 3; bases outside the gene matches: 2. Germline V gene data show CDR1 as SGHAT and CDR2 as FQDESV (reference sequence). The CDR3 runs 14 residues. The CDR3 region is CASSLTGGDYGYTF. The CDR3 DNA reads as TGTGCCAGCAGCTTGACAGGGGGTGACTATGGCTACACCTTC.

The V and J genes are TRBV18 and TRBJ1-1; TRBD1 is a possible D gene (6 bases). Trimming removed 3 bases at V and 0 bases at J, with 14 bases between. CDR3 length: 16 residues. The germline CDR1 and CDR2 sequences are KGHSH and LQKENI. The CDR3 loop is CASSPDRQVMNTEAFF. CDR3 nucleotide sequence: TGTGCCAGCTCACCCGATCGACAGGTCATGAACACTGAAGCTTTCTTT.

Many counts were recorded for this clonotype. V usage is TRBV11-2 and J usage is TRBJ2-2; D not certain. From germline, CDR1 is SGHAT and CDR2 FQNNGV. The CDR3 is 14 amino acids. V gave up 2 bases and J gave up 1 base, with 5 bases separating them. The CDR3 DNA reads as TGTGCCAGCAGCTTAACTGTGAACACCGGGGAGCTGTTTTTT. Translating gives CASSLTVNTGELFF.

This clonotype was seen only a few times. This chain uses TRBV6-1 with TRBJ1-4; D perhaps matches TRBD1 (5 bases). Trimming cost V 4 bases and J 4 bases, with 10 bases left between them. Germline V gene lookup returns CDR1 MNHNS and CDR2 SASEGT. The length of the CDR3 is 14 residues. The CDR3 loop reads CASSAGPSNEKLFF. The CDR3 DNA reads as TGTGCCAGCAGTGCGGGACCGAGTAATGAAAAACTGTTTTTT.

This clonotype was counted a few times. The CDR3 coding sequence is TGCAGCGTTAAGTCGGACAGATTAACCTACAATGAGCAGTTCTTC. This codes for CSVKSDRLTYNEQFF. The chain joins TRBV29-1 to TRBJ2-1, with D maybe TRBD1 (6 bases). Looked up from germline, CDR1 is SQVTM and CDR2 is ANQGSEA. V lost 5 bases and J 2 bases, leaving 16 bases between the germline ends. This CDR3 has 15 residues.

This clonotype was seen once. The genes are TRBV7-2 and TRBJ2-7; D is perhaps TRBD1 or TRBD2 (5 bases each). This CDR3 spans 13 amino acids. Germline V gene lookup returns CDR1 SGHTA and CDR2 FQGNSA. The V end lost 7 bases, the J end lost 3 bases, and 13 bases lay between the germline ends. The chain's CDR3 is CASNRGAGYEQYF. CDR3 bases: TGTGCCAGCAACCGAGGGGCGGGCTACGAGCAGTACTTC.

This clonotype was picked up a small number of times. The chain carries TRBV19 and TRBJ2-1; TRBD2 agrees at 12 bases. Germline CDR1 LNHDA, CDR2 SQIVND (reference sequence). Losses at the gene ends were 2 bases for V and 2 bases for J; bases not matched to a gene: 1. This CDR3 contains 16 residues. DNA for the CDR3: TGTGCCAGTAGTATACGGACTAGCGGGACCTACAATGAGCAGTTCTTC. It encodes CASSIRTSGTYNEQFF.

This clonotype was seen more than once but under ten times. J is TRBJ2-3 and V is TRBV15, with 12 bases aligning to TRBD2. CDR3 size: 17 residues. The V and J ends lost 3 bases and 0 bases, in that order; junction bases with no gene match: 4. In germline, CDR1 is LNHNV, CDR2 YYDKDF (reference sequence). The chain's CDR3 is CATSRRGLAGSTDTQYF. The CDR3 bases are TGTGCCACCAGCAGGAGGGGACTAGCGGGTAGCACAGATACGCAGTATTTT.

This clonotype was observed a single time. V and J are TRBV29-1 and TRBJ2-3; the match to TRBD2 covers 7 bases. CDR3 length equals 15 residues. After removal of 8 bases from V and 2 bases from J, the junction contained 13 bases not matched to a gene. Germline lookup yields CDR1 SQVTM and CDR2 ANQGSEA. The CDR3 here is CSLGPAGIPTDTQYF. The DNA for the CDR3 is TGCAGCCTGGGGCCAGCGGGGATTCCCACAGATACGCAGTATTTT.

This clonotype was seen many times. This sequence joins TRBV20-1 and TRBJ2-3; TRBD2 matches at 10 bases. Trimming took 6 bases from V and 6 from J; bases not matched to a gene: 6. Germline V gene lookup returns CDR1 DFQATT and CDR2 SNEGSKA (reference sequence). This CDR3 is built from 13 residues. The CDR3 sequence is CSAPSGREDTQYF. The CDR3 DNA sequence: TGCAGTGCCCCGAGCGGGAGGGAGGATACGCAGTATTTT.

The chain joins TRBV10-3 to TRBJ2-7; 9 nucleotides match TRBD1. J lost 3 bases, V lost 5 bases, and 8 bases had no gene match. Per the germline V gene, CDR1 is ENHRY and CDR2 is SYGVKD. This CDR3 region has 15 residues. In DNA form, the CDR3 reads TGTGCCATCAGTCCCGGGACAGGGCTGCGCTACGAGCAGTACTTC. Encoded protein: CAISPGTGLRYEQYF.

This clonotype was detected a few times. The CDR3 is CSARPVSYNEQFF. The CDR3, as DNA: TGCAGTGCTAGGCCGGTGAGCTACAATGAGCAGTTCTTC. V is TRBV20-1 and J is TRBJ2-1; unclear D gene. CDR3 size: 13 residues. Looked up from germline, CDR1 is DFQATT and CDR2 is SNEGSKA (reference sequence). Between the trimmed V and J ends, which lost 3 bases and 3 bases, there was a span of 9 bases.

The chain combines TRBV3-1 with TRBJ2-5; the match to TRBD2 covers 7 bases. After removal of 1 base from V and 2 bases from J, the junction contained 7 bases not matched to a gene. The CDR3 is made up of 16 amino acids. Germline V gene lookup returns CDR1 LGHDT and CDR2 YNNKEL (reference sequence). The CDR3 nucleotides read TGTGCCAGCAGCCAAGGTCCTAGCGGATTACAAGAGACCCAGTACTTC. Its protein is CASSQGPSGLQETQYF.

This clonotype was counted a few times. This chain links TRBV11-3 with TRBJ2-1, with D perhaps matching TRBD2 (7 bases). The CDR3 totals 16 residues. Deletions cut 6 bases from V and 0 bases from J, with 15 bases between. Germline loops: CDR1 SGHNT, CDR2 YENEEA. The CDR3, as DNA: TGTGCCAGCAGTGAAGGGGGGGGCTTCTCCTACAATGAGCAGTTCTTC. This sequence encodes CASSEGGGFSYNEQFF.

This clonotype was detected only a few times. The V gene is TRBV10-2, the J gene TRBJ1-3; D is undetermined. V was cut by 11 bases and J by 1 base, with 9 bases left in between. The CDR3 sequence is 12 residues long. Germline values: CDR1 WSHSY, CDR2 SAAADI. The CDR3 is CASGESGNTIYF. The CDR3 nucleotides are TGCGCCTCCGGGGAATCTGGAAACACCATATATTTT.

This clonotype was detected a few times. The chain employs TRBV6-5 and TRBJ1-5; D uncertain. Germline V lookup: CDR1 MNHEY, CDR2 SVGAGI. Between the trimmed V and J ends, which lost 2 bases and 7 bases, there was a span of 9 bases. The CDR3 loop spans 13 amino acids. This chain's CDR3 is CASSYRVLQPQHF. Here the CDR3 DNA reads TGTGCCAGCAGTTACAGGGTTTTACAGCCCCAGCATTTT.

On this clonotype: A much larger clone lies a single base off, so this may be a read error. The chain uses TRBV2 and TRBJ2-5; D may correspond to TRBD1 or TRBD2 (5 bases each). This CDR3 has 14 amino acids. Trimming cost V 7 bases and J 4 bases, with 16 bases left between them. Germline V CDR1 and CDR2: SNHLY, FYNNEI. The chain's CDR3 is CASNSCRDGETQYF. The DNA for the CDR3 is TGTGCCAGCAATTCATGCAGGGACGGAGAGACCCAGTACTTC.

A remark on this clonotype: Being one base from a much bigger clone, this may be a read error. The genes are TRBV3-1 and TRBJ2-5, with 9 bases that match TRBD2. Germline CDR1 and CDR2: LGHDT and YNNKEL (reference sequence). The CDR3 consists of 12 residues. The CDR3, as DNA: TGTGCCAGCAGCCAGGCCGGGACTAGCCAGTCCTTC. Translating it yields CASSQAGTSQSF.

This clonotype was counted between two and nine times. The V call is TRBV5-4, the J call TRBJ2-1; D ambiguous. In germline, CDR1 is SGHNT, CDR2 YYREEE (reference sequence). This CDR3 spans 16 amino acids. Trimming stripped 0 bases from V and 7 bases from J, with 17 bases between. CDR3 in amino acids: CASSLVGPSIRNEQFF. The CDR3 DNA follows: TGTGCCAGCAGCTTGGTCGGACCTTCCATACGGAATGAGCAGTTCTTC. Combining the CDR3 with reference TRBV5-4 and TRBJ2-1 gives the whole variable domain ETGVTQSPTHLIKTRGQQVTLRCSSQSGHNTVSWYQQALGQGPQFIFQYYREEENGRGNFPPRFSGLQFPNYSSELNVNALELDDSALYLCASSLVGPSIRNEQFFGPGTRLTVL.